The T cell receptor beta chain under discussion was sequenced for a study of T cells in Graves' hyperthyroidism and ophthalmopathy. Study-wide background: Pretreatment peripheral blood was obtained at initial diagnosis. Study-level points and caveats: Clonotypes that were expanded in thyroid above 0.001 mostly appeared in blood too.

Germline V gene sequence: CDR1 SNHLY, CDR2 FYNNEI. This CDR3 contains 16 residues. V lost 8 bases and J lost 0; bases outside the gene matches: 9. Researchers took RNA transcripts and amplified the TCR beta CDR3 regions from them. HTBI primers were employed in a first-round RT-PCR of the TCR CDR3. TCRdb re-called the multiplex PCR reads with MiXCR, one entry per CDR3 protein. The table has hundreds of thousands of distinct CDR3 sequences, over 15% seen once. This clonotype was observed many times. Its antigen is unidentified. Sequenced material: blood. The chain recombines TRBV2 with TRBJ2-4, with 8 bases identical to TRBD1. The sequence derives from a woman aged 55-69 years with Graves' ophthalmopathy. The CDR3 protein is CASDDRGHLAKNIQYF. CDR3 DNA: TGTGCCAGCGACGACAGGGGACACCTAGCCAAAAACATTCAGTACTTC.